The present T cell receptor beta chain was sequenced within a study of blood T cell repertoires in COVID-19. Study at large: Material from acute and convalescent COVID-19 was sourced from the United States, Italy and Spain. The cDNA or gDNA used as material had been derived from T cells, B-cell-depleted T cells, or PBMCs.

In the original analysis: Reference gene primers were amplified, and this amplification served to estimate nucleated cell counts. The data were produced by immunoSEQ multiplex PCR, yet TCRdb's version contains in-frame clones alone and is incomplete. V, J and clone size are those of that table, while D and trimming were read from the DNA. The data hold about 110,000 clones, with approximately 90% observed a single time. Germline V lookup: CDR1 MNHEY, CDR2 SVGAGI. Trimming took 4 bases from V and 7 from J; bases not matched to a gene: 1. The CDR3 contains 13 residues. The TCR comes from a woman between 45 and 65 years old with acute or convalescent COVID-19. The chain joins TRBV6-5 to TRBJ1-5, with 10 bases aligning to TRBD1. The sample consisted of peripheral blood. CDR3 bases: TGTGCCAGCAGTTTGGACAGGGGGCAGCCCCAGCATTTT. Residues: CASSLDRGQPQHF.